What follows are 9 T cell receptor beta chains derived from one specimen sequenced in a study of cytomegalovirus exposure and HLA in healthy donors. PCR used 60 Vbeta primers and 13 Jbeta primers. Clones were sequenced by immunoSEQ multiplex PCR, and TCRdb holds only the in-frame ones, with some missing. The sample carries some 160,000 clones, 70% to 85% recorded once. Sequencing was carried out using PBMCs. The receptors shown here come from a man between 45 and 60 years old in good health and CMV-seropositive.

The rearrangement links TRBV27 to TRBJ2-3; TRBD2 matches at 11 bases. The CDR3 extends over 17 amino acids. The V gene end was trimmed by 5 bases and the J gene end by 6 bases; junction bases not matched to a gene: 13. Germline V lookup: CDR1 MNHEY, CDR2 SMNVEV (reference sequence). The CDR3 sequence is CASSPGSGRARGDTQYF. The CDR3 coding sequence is TGTGCCAGCAGTCCGGGTAGCGGGAGGGCCAGAGGTGATACGCAGTATTTT.

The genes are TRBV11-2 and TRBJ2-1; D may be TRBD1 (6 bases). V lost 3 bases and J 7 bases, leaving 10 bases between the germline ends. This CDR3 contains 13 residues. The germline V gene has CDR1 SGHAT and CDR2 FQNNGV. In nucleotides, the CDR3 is TGTGCCAGCAGCTTTAACAGGGTAAATGAGCAGTTCTTC. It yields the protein CASSFNRVNEQFF.

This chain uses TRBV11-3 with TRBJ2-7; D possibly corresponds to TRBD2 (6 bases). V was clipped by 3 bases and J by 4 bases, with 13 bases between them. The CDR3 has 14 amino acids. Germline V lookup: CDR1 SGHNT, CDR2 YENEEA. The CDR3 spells CASSFGGTGYEQYV. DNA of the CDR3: TGTGCCAGCAGCTTTGGGGGGACTGGTTACGAGCAGTACGTC.

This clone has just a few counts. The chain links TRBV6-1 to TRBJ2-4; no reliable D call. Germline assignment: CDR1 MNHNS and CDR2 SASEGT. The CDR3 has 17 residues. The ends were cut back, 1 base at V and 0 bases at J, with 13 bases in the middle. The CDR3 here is CASSEGAAKLAKNIQYF. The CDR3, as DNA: TGTGCCAGCAGTGAAGGGGCCGCGAAATTAGCCAAAAACATTCAGTACTTC.

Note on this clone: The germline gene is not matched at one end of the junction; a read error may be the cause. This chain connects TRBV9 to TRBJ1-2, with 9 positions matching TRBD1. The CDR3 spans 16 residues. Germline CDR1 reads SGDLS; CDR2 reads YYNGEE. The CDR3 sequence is CASSAGDRVGGYVYTF. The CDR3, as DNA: TGTGCCAGCAGCGCCGGGGACAGGGTAGGAGGGTATGTCTACACCTTC.

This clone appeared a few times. Written as DNA, the CDR3 is TGTGCCAGCAGCTCGAATCAGCCCCAGCATTTT. Protein product: CASSSNQPQHF. The V call is TRBV11-2, the J call TRBJ1-5; D is uncertain. The CDR3 totals 11 residues. V was trimmed by 4 bases and J by 4 bases, leaving 2 bases between them. CDR1 SGHAT and CDR2 FQNNGV come from the germline V gene.

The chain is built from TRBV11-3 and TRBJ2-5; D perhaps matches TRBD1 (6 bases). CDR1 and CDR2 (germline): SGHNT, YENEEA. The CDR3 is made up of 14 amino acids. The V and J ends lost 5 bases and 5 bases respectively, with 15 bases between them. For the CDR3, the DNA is TGTGCCAGCAGCCCCACAGGGCTCGTGGAGACCCAGTACTTC. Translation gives CASSPTGLVETQYF.

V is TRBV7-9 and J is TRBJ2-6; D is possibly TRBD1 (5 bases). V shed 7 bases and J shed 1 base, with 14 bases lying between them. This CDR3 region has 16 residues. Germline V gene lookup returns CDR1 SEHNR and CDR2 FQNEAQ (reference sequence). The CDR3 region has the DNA TGTGCCAGCACCTTTCCAGGGTCATCTGGGGCCAACGTCCTGACTTTC. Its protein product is CASTFPGSSGANVLTF.

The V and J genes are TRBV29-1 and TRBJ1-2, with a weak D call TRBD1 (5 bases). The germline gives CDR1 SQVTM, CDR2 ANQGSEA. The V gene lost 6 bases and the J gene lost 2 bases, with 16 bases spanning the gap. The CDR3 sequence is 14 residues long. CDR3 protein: CSVEAGPGNYGYTF. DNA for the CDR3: TGCAGCGTCGAGGCGGGGCCAGGAAACTATGGCTACACCTTC.